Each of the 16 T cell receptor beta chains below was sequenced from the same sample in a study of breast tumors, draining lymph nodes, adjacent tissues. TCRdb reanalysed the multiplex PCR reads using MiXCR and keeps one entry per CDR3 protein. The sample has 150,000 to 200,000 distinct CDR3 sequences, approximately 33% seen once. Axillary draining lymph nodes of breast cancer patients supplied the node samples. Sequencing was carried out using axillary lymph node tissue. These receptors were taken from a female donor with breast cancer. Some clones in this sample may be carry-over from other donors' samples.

In nucleotides, the CDR3 is TGTGCCAGCAGCTCCCCCGCGGTAGCGGGGAGTGAACTGTTTTTT. Its protein product is CASSSPAVAGSELFF. The genes are TRBV7-2 and TRBJ1-4; no firm D call. CDR1 SGHTA and CDR2 FQGNSA come from the germline V gene. V was shortened by 4 bases and J by 12 bases, with 21 bases between the two germline ends. This CDR3 is built from 15 residues.

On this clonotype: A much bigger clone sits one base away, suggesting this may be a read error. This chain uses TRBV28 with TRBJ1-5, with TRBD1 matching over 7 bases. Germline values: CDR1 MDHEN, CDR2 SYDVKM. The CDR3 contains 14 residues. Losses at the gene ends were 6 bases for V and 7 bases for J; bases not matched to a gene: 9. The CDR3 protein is CASRQDREGQPQHF. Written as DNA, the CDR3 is TGTGCCAGCAGGCAAGACAGGGAGGGACAGCCCCAGCATTTT.

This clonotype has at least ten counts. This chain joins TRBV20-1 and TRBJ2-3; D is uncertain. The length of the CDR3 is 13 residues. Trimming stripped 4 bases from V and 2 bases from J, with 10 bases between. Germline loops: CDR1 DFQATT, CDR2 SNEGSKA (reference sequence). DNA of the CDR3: TGCAGTGCTACGCCCCCCTCCACAGATACGCAGTATTTT. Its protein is CSATPPSTDTQYF.

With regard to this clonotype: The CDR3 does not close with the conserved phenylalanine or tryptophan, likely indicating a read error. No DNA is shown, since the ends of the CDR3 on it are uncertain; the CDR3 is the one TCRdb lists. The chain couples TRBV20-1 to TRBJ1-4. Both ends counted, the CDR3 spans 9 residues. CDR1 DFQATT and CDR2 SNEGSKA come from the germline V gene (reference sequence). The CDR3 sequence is CSARKGGGV.

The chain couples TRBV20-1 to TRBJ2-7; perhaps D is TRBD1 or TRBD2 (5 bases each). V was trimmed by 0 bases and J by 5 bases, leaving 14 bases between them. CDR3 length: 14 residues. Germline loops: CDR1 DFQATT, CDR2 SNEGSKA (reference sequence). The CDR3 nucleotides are TGCAGTGCTAGAGATTCCCAGGGAGCCGACGAGCAGTACTTC. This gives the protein CSARDSQGADEQYF.

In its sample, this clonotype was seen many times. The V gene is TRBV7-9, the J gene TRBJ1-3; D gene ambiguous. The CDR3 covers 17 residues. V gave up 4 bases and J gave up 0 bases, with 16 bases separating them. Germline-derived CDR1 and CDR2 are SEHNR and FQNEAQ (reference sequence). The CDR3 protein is CASSWGGRLHSGNTIYF. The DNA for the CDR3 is TGTGCCAGCAGCTGGGGAGGGCGGTTACACTCTGGAAACACCATATATTTT.

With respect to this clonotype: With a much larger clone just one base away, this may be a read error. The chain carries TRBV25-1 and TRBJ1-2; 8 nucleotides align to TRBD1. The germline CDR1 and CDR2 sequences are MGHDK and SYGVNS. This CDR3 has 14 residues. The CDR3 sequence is CANSAEDRAYGYTF. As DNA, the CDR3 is TGTGCCAACAGTGCCGAGGACAGGGCCTATGGCTACACCTTC.

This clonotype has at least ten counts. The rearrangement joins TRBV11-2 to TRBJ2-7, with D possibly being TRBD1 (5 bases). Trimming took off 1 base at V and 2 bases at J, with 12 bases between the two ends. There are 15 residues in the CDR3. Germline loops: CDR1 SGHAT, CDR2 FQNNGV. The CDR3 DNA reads TGTGCCAGCAGCTTAGTCCCGCGACAGCCCTACGAGCAGTACTTC. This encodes CASSLVPRQPYEQYF.

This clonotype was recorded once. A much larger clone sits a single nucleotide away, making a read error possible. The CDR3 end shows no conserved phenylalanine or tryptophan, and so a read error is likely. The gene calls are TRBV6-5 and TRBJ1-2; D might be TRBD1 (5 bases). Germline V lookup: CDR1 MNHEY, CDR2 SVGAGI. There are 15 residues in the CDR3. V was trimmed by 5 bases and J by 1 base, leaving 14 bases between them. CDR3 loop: CASSTRQNRNYGYTL. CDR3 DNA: TGTGCCAGCAGTACACGACAGAACCGTAACTATGGCTACACCCTC.

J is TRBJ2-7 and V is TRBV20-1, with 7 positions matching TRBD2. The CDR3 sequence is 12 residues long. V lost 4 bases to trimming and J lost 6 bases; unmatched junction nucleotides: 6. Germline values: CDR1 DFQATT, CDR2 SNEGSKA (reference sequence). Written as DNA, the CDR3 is TGCAGTGCTAAGAGCGGGAATAGCGAGCAGTACTTC. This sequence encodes CSAKSGNSEQYF.

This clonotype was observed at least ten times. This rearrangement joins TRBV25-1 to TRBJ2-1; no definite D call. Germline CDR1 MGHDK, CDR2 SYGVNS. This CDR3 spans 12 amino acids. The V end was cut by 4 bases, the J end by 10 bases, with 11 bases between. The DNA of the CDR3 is TGTGCCAGCAGTGCCGGGCGTGGGGAGCAGTTCTTC. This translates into CASSAGRGEQFF.

In DNA, the CDR3 is TGTGCCAGCAGTCGGCCTGGGACTAGCGGAGCCTACGAGCAGTACTTC. Its protein is CASSRPGTSGAYEQYF. The rearrangement joins TRBV6-6 to TRBJ2-7; 11 bases match TRBD2. From germline, CDR1 is MNHNY and CDR2 SVGAGI (reference sequence). CDR3 length equals 16 residues. V lost 5 bases and J lost 2; bases outside the gene matches: 8.

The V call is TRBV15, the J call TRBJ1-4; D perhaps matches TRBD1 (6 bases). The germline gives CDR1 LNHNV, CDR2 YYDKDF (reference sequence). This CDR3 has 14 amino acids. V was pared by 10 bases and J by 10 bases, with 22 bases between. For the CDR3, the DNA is TGTGCCAAAGTGGGGGGGGGCGCTTACCGAAAACTGTTTTTT. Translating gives CAKVGGGAYRKLFF.

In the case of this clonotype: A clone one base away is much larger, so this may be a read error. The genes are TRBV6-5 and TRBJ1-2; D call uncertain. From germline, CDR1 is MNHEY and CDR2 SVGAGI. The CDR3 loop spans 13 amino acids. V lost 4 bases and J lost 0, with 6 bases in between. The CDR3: CASSSDPNYGYTF. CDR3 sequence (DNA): TGTGCCAGCAGTTCCGACCCTAACTATGGCTACACCTTC.

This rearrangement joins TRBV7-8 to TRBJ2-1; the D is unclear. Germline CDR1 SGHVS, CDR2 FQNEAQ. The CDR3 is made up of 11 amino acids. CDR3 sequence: CATILGHEQFF. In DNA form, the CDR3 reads TGTGCTACCATTTTAGGTCATGAGCAGTTCTTC.

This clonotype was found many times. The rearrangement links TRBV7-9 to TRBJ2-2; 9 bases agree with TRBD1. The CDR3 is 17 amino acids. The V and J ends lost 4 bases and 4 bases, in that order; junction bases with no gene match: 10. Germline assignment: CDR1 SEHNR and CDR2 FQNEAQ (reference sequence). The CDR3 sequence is CASSSRQGVGGTGELFF. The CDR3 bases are TGTGCCAGCAGCTCCCGACAGGGGGTCGGCGGCACCGGGGAGCTGTTTTTT. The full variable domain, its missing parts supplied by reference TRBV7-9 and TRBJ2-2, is DTGVSQNPRHKITKRGQNVTFRCDPISEHNRLYWYRQTLGQGPEFLTYFQNEAQLEKSRLLSDRFSAERPKGSFSTLEIQRTEQGDSAMYLCASSSRQGVGGTGELFFGEGSRLTVL.